Listed below are T cell receptor beta chains from one sample, sequenced in a study of cytomegalovirus exposure and HLA in healthy donors. The protocol was immunoSEQ multiplex PCR, while the TCRdb copy is restricted to in-frame clones and leaves out a portion. Of about 110,000 clones listed, roughly four fifths are singletons. Sequencing used PBMCs. The receptor source for this set is a male donor in good health and CMV-seropositive. The CDR3 runs from the conserved cysteine through the conserved F or W. The order of the fields is J gene, clone size, V gene, D gene, CDR3 DNA, CDR3 protein. D genes are given only for firm matches. Part of the rows lack a size; the others show once, few, many or a class for expanded clones.

>TRBJ2-7|NA|TRBV4-2|TRBD2
TGTGCCAGCAGCCAAGAATTGGCGGGGGGGCCACTCTACGAGCAGTACTTC
CASSQELAGGPLYEQYF
>TRBJ2-7|NA|TRBV7-3|NA
TGTGCCAGCAGCCTCCCAGGGGAAAAGCAGTACTTC
CASSLPGEKQYF
>TRBJ1-1|NA|TRBV4-1|NA
TGCGCCAGCAGCCCCTCGGACAGACAGAACACTGAAGCTTTCTTT
CASSPSDRQNTEAFF
>TRBJ2-1|NA|TRBV5-1|TRBD2
TGCGCCAGCAGCTTGGTTACGGGGGGGGGCAAGGGTGAGCAGTTCTTC
CASSLVTGGGKGEQFF
>TRBJ1-3|NA|TRBV10-3|NA
TGTGCCATCAGTGAAATGGGGCAGGGCTCTGGAAACACCATATATTTT
CAISEMGQGSGNTIYF
>TRBJ2-7|NA|TRBV6-6|TRBD2
TGTGCCAGCAGTGCGACTAGCGGGAGCTCCTACGAGCAGTACTTC
CASSATSGSSYEQYF
>TRBJ2-7|NA|TRBV5-6|NA
TGTGCCAGCAGCTTGACGGGTACCGAATACGAGCAGTACTTC
CASSLTGTEYEQYF
>TRBJ2-1|NA|TRBV4-3|NA
TGCGCCAGCAGCCAAGCGTGGAGAGGCTCCTACAATGAGCAGTTCTTC
CASSQAWRGSYNEQFF
>TRBJ2-3|NA|TRBV2|TRBD2
TGTGCCAGCAGACCGACTAGCGGGAGATCTATGCCAGATACGCAGTATTTT
CASRPTSGRSMPDTQYF
>TRBJ1-1|once|TRBV9|NA
TGTGCCAGCAGCCCAACCGGACAGTTGAACACTGAAGCTTTCTTT
CASSPTGQLNTEAFF
>TRBJ2-5|NA|TRBV7-2|NA
TGTGCCAGCAGCCAACGTCCCACGGAGGCCCAGTACTTC
CASSQRPTEAQYF
>TRBJ1-1|NA|TRBV27|NA
TGTGCCAGCAGTTTCGGCACTGAAGCTTTCTTT
CASSFGTEAFF
>TRBJ1-2|NA|TRBV4-2|NA
TGTGCCAGCAGCGCACAGCCAGACTATGGCTACACCTTC
CASSAQPDYGYTF
>TRBJ1-2|NA|TRBV19|NA
TGTGCCAGTAGCTGGGGGCAATACGATGGCTACACCTTC
CASSWGQYDGYTF
>TRBJ2-7|NA|TRBV19|NA
TGTGCCAGTAGGGGTCCTCTAGAGGTCGAGCAGTACTTC
CASRGPLEVEQYF
>TRBJ2-3|NA|TRBV5-1|NA
TGCGCCAGCAGCCCCCCGGACAGAACTAGCACAGATACGCAGTATTTT
CASSPPDRTSTDTQYF
>TRBJ2-1|NA|TRBV4-3|NA
TGCGCCAGCAGCCAGGGGCTTACACGGGGACTTTACAATGAGCAGTTCTTC
CASSQGLTRGLYNEQFF
>TRBJ2-5|NA|TRBV5-5|TRBD2
TGTGCCAGCAGCTTTGCGGGACTAGCGGGAGGAGGCAAGACCCAGTACTTC
CASSFAGLAGGGKTQYF
>TRBJ1-1|NA|TRBV7-3|TRBD1
TGTGCCAGCAGCTTCCAGGGGGCTGGGAACACTGAAGCTTTCTTT
CASSFQGAGNTEAFF
>TRBJ2-5|once|TRBV14|TRBD2
TGTGCCAGCAGCCGTCTAAGCGGGAGTCAAGAGACCCAGTACTTC
CASSRLSGSQETQYF